The 9 T cell receptor beta chains given below trace back to one sample, sequenced in a study. TCRdb reprocessed the RT-PCR reads with MiXCR, giving one entry per CDR3 protein. The table records about 700,000 distinct CDR3 sequences, 14% of them present only once. Sequenced: memory CD4+ T cells from blood. The receptors stem from a female donor in good health, serving as a healthy control.

The rearrangement joins TRBV14 to TRBJ2-4, with 13 bases that match TRBD2. The V segment lost 6 bases and the J segment 6 bases; nucleotides outside the gene matches: 5. Germline V gene lookup returns CDR1 SGHDN and CDR2 FVKESK. The CDR3 spans 15 residues. The DNA of the CDR3 is TGTGCCAGCAGTATAGGGACTAGCGGGATAAACATTCAGTACTTC. Translating it yields CASSIGTSGINIQYF.

In this sample, this clonotype turned up a few times. The J gene is TRBJ2-1, the V gene TRBV20-1, with 8 bases fitting TRBD2. CDR1 and CDR2 from the germline V gene are DFQATT and SNEGSKA (reference sequence). The CDR3 consists of 15 residues. The CDR3 sequence: CSQNPLAGNEDEQFF. CDR3 nucleotide sequence: TGCAGCCAGAATCCTCTAGCGGGTAATGAGGATGAGCAGTTCTTC.

This chain links TRBV15 with TRBJ1-5, with D perhaps matching TRBD1 (6 bases). Per germline, CDR1 LNHNV and CDR2 YYDKDF (reference sequence). The length of the CDR3 is 15 residues. Between the trimmed V and J ends, which lost 3 bases and 7 bases, there was a span of 16 bases. The CDR3 DNA reads as TGTGCCACCAGCAGTGACCCAGGGGATGAGCAGCCCCAGCATTTT. The encoded protein is CATSSDPGDEQPQHF.

This chain's CDR3 is CASTGGPKTGYEQYF. In DNA, the CDR3 is TGTGCCAGCACCGGGGGTCCGAAGACAGGCTACGAGCAGTACTTC. This chain links TRBV12-3 or TRBV12-4 with TRBJ2-7; D tentatively fits TRBD1 or TRBD2 (6 bases each). CDR3 size: 15 residues. Trimming removed 7 bases from V and 3 bases from J, with 19 bases in between.

The CDR3 here is CASSQDNDQPQHF. CDR3 nucleotide sequence: TGCGCCAGCAGCCAAGATAACGATCAGCCCCAGCATTTT. The chain carries TRBV4-1 and TRBJ1-5; no reliable D call. CDR3 length equals 13 residues. V was clipped by 0 bases and J by 5 bases, with 5 bases between them. Per the germline V gene, CDR1 is MGHRA and CDR2 is YSYEKL.

This clonotype was picked up a small number of times. The V gene is TRBV7-2, the J gene TRBJ2-1, with D perhaps matching TRBD2 (5 bases). CDR1 and CDR2 from the germline V gene are SGHTA and FQGNSA. This CDR3 contains 14 residues. The CDR3 spells CAAAGGLSYNEQFF. CDR3 in DNA: TGTGCGGCGGCGGGCGGGCTCTCCTACAATGAGCAGTTCTTC.

This clonotype was picked up a small number of times. This chain uses TRBV20-1 with TRBJ2-1; the match to TRBD2 covers 10 bases. The CDR3 runs 16 residues. Germline V lookup: CDR1 DFQATT, CDR2 SNEGSKA (reference sequence). Trimming at V came to 5 bases and at J to 2 bases, leaving 9 bases not matched to a gene. CDR3 in DNA: TGCAGTGCTGGCCCCAGACTAGCGGGCACCTACAATGAGCAGTTCTTC. This sequence encodes CSAGPRLAGTYNEQFF.

This clonotype was seen just once. The chain combines TRBV10-2 with TRBJ1-1; 7 nucleotides line up with TRBD1. The germline CDR1 and CDR2 sequences are WSHSY and SAAADI. This CDR3 contains 15 residues. V gave up 6 bases and J gave up 1 base; unmatched junction bases: 8. CDR3 in amino acids: CASRASGTANTEAFF. CDR3 nucleotide sequence: TGCGCCAGCAGAGCGTCCGGGACAGCGAACACTGAAGCTTTCTTT.

This clonotype was recorded many times. The chain joins TRBV20-1 to TRBJ1-3; tentative D call: TRBD1 (5 bases). V shed 5 bases and J shed 5 bases, with 13 bases lying between them. The germline V gene encodes CDR1 DFQATT and CDR2 SNEGSKA (reference sequence). CDR3 size: 13 residues. The CDR3 reads CSAQDTIRNTIYF. The CDR3 DNA is TGCAGTGCTCAGGACACCATCCGAAACACCATATATTTT.